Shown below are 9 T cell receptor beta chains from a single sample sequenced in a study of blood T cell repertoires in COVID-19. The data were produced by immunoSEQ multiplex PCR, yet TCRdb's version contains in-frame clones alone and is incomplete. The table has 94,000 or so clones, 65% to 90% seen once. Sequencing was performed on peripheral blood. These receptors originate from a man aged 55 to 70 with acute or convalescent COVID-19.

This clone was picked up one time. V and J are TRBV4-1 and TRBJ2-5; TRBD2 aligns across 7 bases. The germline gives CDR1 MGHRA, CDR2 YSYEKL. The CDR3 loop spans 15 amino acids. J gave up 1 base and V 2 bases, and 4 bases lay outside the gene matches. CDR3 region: CASSQLSGVQETQYF. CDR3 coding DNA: TGCGCCAGCAGCCAACTAAGCGGGGTCCAAGAGACCCAGTACTTC.

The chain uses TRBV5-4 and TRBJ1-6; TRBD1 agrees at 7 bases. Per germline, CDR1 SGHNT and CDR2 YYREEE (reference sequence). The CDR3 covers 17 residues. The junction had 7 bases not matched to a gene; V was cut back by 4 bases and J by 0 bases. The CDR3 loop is CASSSRGGASYNSPLHF. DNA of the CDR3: TGTGCCAGCAGCAGTAGAGGGGGCGCCTCCTATAATTCACCCCTCCACTTT.

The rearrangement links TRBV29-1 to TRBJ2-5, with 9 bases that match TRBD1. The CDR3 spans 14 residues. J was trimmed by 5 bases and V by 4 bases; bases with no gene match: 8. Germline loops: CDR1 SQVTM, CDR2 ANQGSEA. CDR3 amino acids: CSVGDRAVGETQYF. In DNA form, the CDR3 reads TGCAGCGTTGGGGACAGGGCGGTCGGGGAGACCCAGTACTTC.

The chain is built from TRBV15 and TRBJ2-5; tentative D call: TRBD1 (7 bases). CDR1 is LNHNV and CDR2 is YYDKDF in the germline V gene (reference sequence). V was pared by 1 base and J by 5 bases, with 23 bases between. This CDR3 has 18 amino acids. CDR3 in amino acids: CATSRGGAGDSPRETQYF. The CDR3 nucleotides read TGTGCCACCAGCAGAGGGGGGGCAGGGGACAGCCCTCGGGAGACCCAGTACTTC.

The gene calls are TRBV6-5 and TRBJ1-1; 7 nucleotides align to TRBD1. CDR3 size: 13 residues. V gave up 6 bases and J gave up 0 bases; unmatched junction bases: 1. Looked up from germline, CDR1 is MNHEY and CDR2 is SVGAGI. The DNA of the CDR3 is TGTGCCAGCAGGGGGACAGTGAACACTGAAGCTTTCTTT. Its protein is CASRGTVNTEAFF.

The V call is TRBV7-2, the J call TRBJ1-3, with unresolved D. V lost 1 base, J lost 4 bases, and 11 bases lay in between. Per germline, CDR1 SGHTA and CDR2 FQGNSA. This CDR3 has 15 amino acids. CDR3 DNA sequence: TGTGCCAGCAGCTTAGGCGACTACATCGGAAACACCATATATTTT. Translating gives CASSLGDYIGNTIYF.

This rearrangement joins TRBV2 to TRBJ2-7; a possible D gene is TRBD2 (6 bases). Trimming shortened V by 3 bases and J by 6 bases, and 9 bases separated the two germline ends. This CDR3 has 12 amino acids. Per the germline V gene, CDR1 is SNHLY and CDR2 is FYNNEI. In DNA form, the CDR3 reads TGTGCCAGCAGTGAGGCTAGCGTCGAGCAGTACGTC. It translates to CASSEASVEQYV.

DNA of the CDR3: TGTGCCAGCAGCTTAATAGCGGCCGGGGAGCTGTTTTTT. This sequence encodes CASSLIAAGELFF. The V call is TRBV7-9, the J call TRBJ2-2; tentative D call: TRBD2 (6 bases). This CDR3 spans 13 amino acids. Trimming took off 2 bases at V and 6 bases at J, with 7 bases between the two ends. CDR1 SEHNR and CDR2 FQNEAQ come from the germline V gene (reference sequence).

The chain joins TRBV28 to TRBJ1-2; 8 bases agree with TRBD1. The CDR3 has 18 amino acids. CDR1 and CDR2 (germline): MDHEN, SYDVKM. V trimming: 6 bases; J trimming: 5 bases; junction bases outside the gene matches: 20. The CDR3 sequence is CASRPNPRQGWLGYGYTF. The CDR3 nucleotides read TGTGCCAGCAGACCCAACCCGCGACAGGGGTGGCTGGGGTATGGCTACACCTTC.